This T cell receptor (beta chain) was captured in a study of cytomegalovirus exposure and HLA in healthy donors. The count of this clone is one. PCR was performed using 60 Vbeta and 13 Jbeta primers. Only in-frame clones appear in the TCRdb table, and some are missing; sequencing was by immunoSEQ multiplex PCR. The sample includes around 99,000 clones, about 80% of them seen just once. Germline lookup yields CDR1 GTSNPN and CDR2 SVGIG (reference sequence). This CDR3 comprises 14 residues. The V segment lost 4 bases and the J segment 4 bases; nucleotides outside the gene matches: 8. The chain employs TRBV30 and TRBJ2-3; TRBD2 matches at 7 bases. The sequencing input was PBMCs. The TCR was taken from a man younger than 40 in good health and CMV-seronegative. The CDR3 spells CAWNAGLAADTQYF. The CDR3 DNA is TGTGCCTGGAATGCGGGCCTAGCGGCAGATACGCAGTATTTT.